This passage covers 15 T cell receptor beta chains from one sample sequenced in a study of CD8 T cells in Susac syndrome. The RNA input was roughly 0.45 to 1 ug, and it was reverse transcribed with random hexamers. TCRdb passed the immunoSEQ multiplex PCR reads through MiXCR, listing each CDR3 protein once. Among approximately 70,000 distinct CDR3 sequences listed, approximately 93% were seen once. Input material: CD8+ T cells from PBMCs. Receptor source: a human donor with multiple sclerosis.

The rearrangement uses TRBV12-3 or TRBV12-4 and TRBJ1-6; maybe TRBD1 (6 bases). Trimming shortened V by 2 bases and J by 5 bases, and 16 bases separated the two germline ends. There are 17 residues in the CDR3. The CDR3 sequence: CASSLMFPRTDNSPLHF. In nucleotides, the CDR3 is TGTGCCAGCAGTTTAATGTTTCCCCGGACAGATAATTCACCCCTCCACTTT.

The chain is built from TRBV3-1 and TRBJ2-1; D gene uncertain. Germline CDR1 LGHDT, CDR2 YNNKEL (reference sequence). The V end was cut by 0 bases, the J end by 9 bases, with 15 bases between. The CDR3 totals 15 residues. The CDR3 loop is CASSQDLRTPGEQFF. The CDR3 DNA follows: TGTGCCAGCAGCCAAGATCTACGGACCCCAGGTGAGCAGTTCTTC.

The chain employs TRBV5-1 and TRBJ2-1; the match to TRBD2 covers 7 bases. In germline, CDR1 is SGHRS, CDR2 YFSETQ. V dropped 4 bases and J dropped 9; count of bases not matched to a gene: 10. There are 14 residues in the CDR3. CDR3 DNA: TGCGCCAGCAGCCTGGCGGGGGAGGGAGCTGAGCAGTTCTTC. Protein: CASSLAGEGAEQFF.

V is TRBV4-2 and J is TRBJ2-5; 9 nucleotides agree with TRBD2. After removal of 6 bases from V and 4 bases from J, the junction contained 3 bases not matched to a gene. This CDR3 has 13 residues. Germline V lookup: CDR1 LGHNA, CDR2 YNFKEQ. The CDR3 nucleotides read TGTGCCAGCAGAGGACTAGCGAGAGAGACCCAGTACTTC. It specifies CASRGLARETQYF.

The chain recombines TRBV19 with TRBJ2-7; weak D call: TRBD2 (5 bases). Germline loops: CDR1 LNHDA, CDR2 SQIVND (reference sequence). Between the trimmed V and J ends, which lost 4 bases and 0 bases, there was a span of 7 bases. The CDR3 contains 13 residues. The CDR3 loop is CASSTGYSYEQYF. CDR3 nucleotide sequence: TGTGCCAGTAGTACGGGGTACTCCTACGAGCAGTACTTC.

The genes are TRBV28 and TRBJ2-7; D might be TRBD1 or TRBD2, each matching 5 bases. Germline V gene data show CDR1 as MDHEN and CDR2 as SYDVKM. CDR3 length equals 14 residues. Between the trimmed V and J ends, which lost 3 bases and 5 bases, there was a span of 14 bases. The CDR3 region is CASSFSSLGDEQYF. The CDR3 DNA sequence: TGTGCCAGCAGTTTTTCTTCCCTGGGGGACGAGCAGTACTTC.

The gene calls are TRBV29-1 and TRBJ2-7, with D possibly matching TRBD1 (6 bases). Germline CDR1 reads SQVTM; CDR2 reads ANQGSEA. V gave up 3 bases and J gave up 6 bases, with 21 bases separating them. There are 15 residues in the CDR3. The DNA for the CDR3 is TGCAGCGTTGAGGTCACCTGGACAGCTGGGGTCGAGCAGTACTTC. Translation gives CSVEVTWTAGVEQYF.

The chain joins TRBV5-6 to TRBJ1-4; possibly TRBD1 for D (5 bases). CDR1 and CDR2 from the germline V gene are SGHDT and YYEEEE. The CDR3 consists of 17 residues. Deletions cut 4 bases from V and 0 bases from J, with 16 bases between. CDR3 residues: CASSPIQESATNEKLFF. The CDR3 DNA sequence: TGTGCCAGCAGCCCGATACAGGAGAGTGCAACTAATGAAAAACTGTTTTTT.

The V gene is TRBV7-9, the J gene TRBJ1-2; D is unresolved. CDR1 is SEHNR, CDR2 FQNEAQ, per germline (reference sequence). The CDR3 is 13 residues long. The V end lost 5 bases, the J end lost 2 bases, and 9 bases lay between the germline ends. The CDR3 region is CASSERENYGYTF. In DNA form, the CDR3 reads TGTGCCAGCAGCGAGCGGGAGAACTATGGCTACACCTTC.

This chain connects TRBV3-1 to TRBJ2-3; 8 positions agree with TRBD2. This CDR3 contains 14 residues. V gave up 7 bases and J gave up 2 bases; unmatched junction bases: 5. Germline CDR1 is LGHDT and CDR2 is YNNKEL (reference sequence). CDR3 region: CASTPGGDTDTQYF. DNA of the CDR3: TGTGCCAGCACTCCGGGGGGGGACACAGATACGCAGTATTTT.

This sequence joins TRBV19 and TRBJ2-3; D is ambiguous. V lost 5 bases and J lost 4, with 10 bases in between. The CDR3 runs 13 residues. Germline lookup yields CDR1 LNHDA and CDR2 SQIVND (reference sequence). The CDR3 bases are TGTGCCAGTAGTCCACTTGGGGCAGATACGCAGTATTTT. Protein: CASSPLGADTQYF.

V gene TRBV27 combines with J gene TRBJ1-1; D perhaps matches TRBD1 (5 bases). This CDR3 comprises 12 residues. Trimming pared 5 bases from V and 4 bases from J, leaving 8 bases between. Germline V gene lookup returns CDR1 MNHEY and CDR2 SMNVEV (reference sequence). CDR3: CASSMRGTEAFF. CDR3 nucleotides: TGTGCCAGCAGTATGAGGGGCACTGAAGCTTTCTTT.

This clonotype was seen once. The chain recombines TRBV5-1 with TRBJ2-7; no clear D. The V end was cut by 1 base, the J end by 1 base, with 9 bases between. The CDR3 consists of 14 residues. Per germline, CDR1 SGHRS and CDR2 YFSETQ. CDR3: CASSLLSDSYEQYF. The DNA for the CDR3 is TGCGCCAGCAGCTTGTTGTCAGATTCCTACGAGCAGTACTTC.

This chain uses TRBV3-1 with TRBJ2-5; D unresolved. CDR1 and CDR2 from the germline V gene are LGHDT and YNNKEL (reference sequence). V was trimmed by 1 base and J by 1 base, leaving 10 bases between them. The CDR3 has 15 amino acids. The CDR3 region is CASSQAGPPQETQYF. The CDR3 DNA follows: TGTGCCAGCAGCCAAGCGGGCCCACCCCAAGAGACCCAGTACTTC.

J is TRBJ2-5 and V is TRBV12-3 or TRBV12-4; D is unclear. The CDR3 has 12 amino acids. Trimming took off 4 bases at V and 4 bases at J, with 7 bases between the two ends. CDR3 protein: CASSSRPETQYF. DNA for the CDR3: TGTGCCAGCAGTTCCCGCCCAGAGACCCAGTACTTC.